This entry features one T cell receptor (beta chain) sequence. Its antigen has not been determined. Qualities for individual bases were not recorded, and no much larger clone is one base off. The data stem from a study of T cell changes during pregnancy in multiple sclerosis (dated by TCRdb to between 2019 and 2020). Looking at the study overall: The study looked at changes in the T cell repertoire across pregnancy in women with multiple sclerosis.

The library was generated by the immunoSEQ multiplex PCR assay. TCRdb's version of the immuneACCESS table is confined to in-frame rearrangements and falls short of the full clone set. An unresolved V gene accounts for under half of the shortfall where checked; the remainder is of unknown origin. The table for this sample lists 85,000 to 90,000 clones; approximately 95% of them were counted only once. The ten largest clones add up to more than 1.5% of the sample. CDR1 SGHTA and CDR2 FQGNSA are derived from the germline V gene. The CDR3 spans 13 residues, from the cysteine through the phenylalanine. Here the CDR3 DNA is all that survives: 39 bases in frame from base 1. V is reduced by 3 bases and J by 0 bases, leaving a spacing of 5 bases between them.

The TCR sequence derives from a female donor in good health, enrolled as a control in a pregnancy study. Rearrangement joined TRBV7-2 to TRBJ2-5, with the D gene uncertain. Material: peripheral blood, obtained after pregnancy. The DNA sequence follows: TGTGCCAGCAGCTTGGCACACCAAGAGACCCAGTACTTC. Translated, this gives CASSLAHQETQYF.